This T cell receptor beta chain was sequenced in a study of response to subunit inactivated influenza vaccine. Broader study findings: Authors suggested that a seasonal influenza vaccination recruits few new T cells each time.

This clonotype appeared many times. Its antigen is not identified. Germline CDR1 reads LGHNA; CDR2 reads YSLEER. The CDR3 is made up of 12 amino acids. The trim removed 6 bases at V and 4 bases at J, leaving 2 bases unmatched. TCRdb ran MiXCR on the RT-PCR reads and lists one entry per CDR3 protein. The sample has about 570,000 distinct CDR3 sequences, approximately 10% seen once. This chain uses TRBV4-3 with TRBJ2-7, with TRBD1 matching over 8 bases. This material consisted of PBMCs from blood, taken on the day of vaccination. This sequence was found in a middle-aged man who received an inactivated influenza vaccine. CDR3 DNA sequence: TGCGCCAGCAGTAACAGGGGGTACGAGCAGTACTTC. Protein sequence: CASSNRGYEQYF.